The following is a T cell receptor (beta chain) sequence with its context. Its target is unknown. CDR1 and CDR2 (germline): MNHEY, SMNVEV (reference sequence). V gave up 2 bases and J gave up 7 bases, with 9 bases separating them. This CDR3 contains 13 residues. Here immunoSEQ multiplex PCR was the method, and the copy in TCRdb shows in-frame clones only, minus some. The data show around 120,000 clones, about nine tenths seen once. The data were taken from a study of T cell responses to AZD1222 COVID-19 vaccine. Study-level points and caveats: No repertoire was sampled before or during the peak T cell response, only after it. Clonal diversity was possibly underestimated, and the donors were mostly white British, with more females. Baseline seropositivity characterized only 5 to 7 AZD1222 recipients.

The material sequenced was peripheral blood, taken 28 days after the second AZD1222 dose. V is TRBV27 and J is TRBJ1-5; D may be TRBD1 (6 bases). The clonotype comes from an adult who received the AZD1222 COVID-19 vaccine. The CDR3 region is CASSLIRGQPQHF. DNA of the CDR3: TGTGCCAGCAGTTTAATCAGGGGCCAGCCCCAGCATTTT.